This TCR beta chain was profiled in a study of response to subunit inactivated influenza vaccine. This clonotype was observed a handful of times. The antigen is unknown. Each CDR3 protein gets one entry after TCRdb re-called the RT-PCR reads with MiXCR. The sample has roughly 170,000 distinct CDR3 sequences; around 8.8% are singletons. Germline assignment: CDR1 KGHSH and CDR2 LQKENI. V dropped 4 bases and J dropped 5; count of bases not matched to a gene: 3. The CDR3 has 13 residues. Study-level findings and limits: Every seasonal influenza vaccination brings in few new T cells, the authors suggested.

The sample in question was non-naive T cells sorted from PBMCs, obtained on the day of vaccination. This sequence was found in a man in his fifties or sixties who received an inactivated influenza vaccine. The chain uses TRBV18 and TRBJ2-7; 9 bases are a match to TRBD1. CDR3 loop: CASSQNRGHEQYF. As DNA, the CDR3 is TGTGCCAGCTCACAAAACAGGGGGCACGAGCAGTACTTC.